The next 30 T cell receptor beta chains were all read from a single sample in a study of blood T cell repertoires in COVID-19. The repertoire was sequenced with immunoSEQ multiplex PCR; TCRdb's copy has only in-frame clones and lacks some. Here the sample spans around 620,000 clones, 80% to 90% being singletons. Sequencing input: peripheral blood. All receptors derive from a woman in her late teens or twenties with acute or convalescent COVID-19.

This sequence joins TRBV6-5 and TRBJ1-5; D might be TRBD1 (5 bases). Trimming shortened V by 5 bases and J by 4 bases, and 12 bases separated the two germline ends. The CDR3 has 14 residues. Germline V gene data show CDR1 as MNHEY and CDR2 as SVGAGI. In DNA form, the CDR3 reads TGTGCCAGCAGTATTGGGGGGAGGAATCAGCCCCAGCATTTT. Its translation: CASSIGGRNQPQHF.

The CDR3 sequence: CASSQAGTGAGELFF. The CDR3 DNA is TGCGCCAGCAGCCAAGCCGGGACAGGGGCGGGGGAGCTGTTTTTT. This sequence joins TRBV4-3 and TRBJ2-2, with 10 bases identical to TRBD1. V dropped 1 base and J dropped 8; count of bases not matched to a gene: 4. CDR1 is LGHNA and CDR2 is YSLEER in the germline V gene. The CDR3 consists of 15 residues.

The CDR3 sequence is CASSRTRGPQGETQYF. CDR3 nucleotide sequence: TGTGCCAGCAGCCGTACCAGGGGACCCCAGGGAGAGACCCAGTACTTC. The rearrangement joins TRBV13 to TRBJ2-5; weak D call: TRBD1 (6 bases). Trimming left V 5 bases short and J 4 bases short, with 20 bases between. CDR1 is PRHDT and CDR2 is FYEKMQ in the germline V gene (reference sequence). This CDR3 has 16 residues.

Notes on this clone: Other DNA sequences within the sample encode an identical CDR3. The V call is TRBV30, the J call TRBJ1-5; D remains unclear. The germline V gene encodes CDR1 GTSNPN and CDR2 SVGIG (reference sequence). The germline V and J ends were trimmed by 0 bases and 3 bases, with 6 bases remaining between them. This CDR3 comprises 13 residues. The CDR3 DNA reads as TGTGCCTGGAGTGTTAACAACAATCAGCCCCAGCATTTT. Translated: CAWSVNNNQPQHF.

V and J are TRBV5-6 and TRBJ2-7; 8 bases are shared with TRBD1. The CDR3 consists of 15 residues. Germline V gene lookup returns CDR1 SGHDT and CDR2 YYEEEE. V trimming: 0 bases; J trimming: 7 bases; junction bases outside the gene matches: 9. CDR3 region: CASSLVGTGWWEQYF. CDR3 sequence (DNA): TGTGCCAGCAGCTTGGTAGGGACAGGTTGGTGGGAGCAGTACTTC.

In its sample, this clone was seen once. The chain employs TRBV5-3 and TRBJ2-4; tentative D call: TRBD2 (5 bases). TRBV5-3 has ORF status, its function being uncertain. CDR3 length equals 17 residues. The V end was cut by 4 bases, the J end by 0 bases, with 17 bases between. CDR3: CARSPTGKTLAKNIQYF. CDR3 in DNA: TGTGCCAGAAGCCCAACCGGGAAGACGTTAGCCAAAAACATTCAGTACTTC.

This clone has a single count. This chain joins TRBV19 and TRBJ1-5; 7 positions match TRBD1. The V segment lost 5 bases and the J segment 4 bases; nucleotides outside the gene matches: 8. Germline CDR1 is LNHDA and CDR2 is SQIVND (reference sequence). The CDR3 length is 15 residues. The CDR3 DNA is TGTGCCAGTAGTGGTTCAGGGGGAAGTAATCAGCCCCAGCATTTT. Protein product: CASSGSGGSNQPQHF.

The chain employs TRBV30 and TRBJ2-1; no clear D. This CDR3 comprises 13 residues. CDR1 is GTSNPN and CDR2 is SVGIG in the germline V gene (reference sequence). Between the trimmed V and J ends, which lost 2 bases and 1 base, there was a span of 6 bases. As DNA, the CDR3 is TGTGCCTGGAGTCCGACTTCCTACAATGAGCAGTTCTTC. Translation gives CAWSPTSYNEQFF.

This chain uses TRBV24-1 with TRBJ2-2; the match to TRBD1 covers 9 bases. The germline V gene has CDR1 KGHDR and CDR2 SFDVKD. The CDR3 sequence is 17 residues long. V lost 5 bases, J lost 6 bases, and 12 bases stayed unmatched. DNA for the CDR3: TGTGCCACCAGTGGGGAGGAGGGACAGGGAGCGGCCGGGGAGCTGTTTTTT. It encodes CATSGEEGQGAAGELFF.

The chain is built from TRBV7-9 and TRBJ2-2; TRBD2 might be the D (6 bases). There are 17 residues in the CDR3. Germline V lookup: CDR1 SEHNR, CDR2 FQNEAQ (reference sequence). V gave up 3 bases and J gave up 1 base, with 15 bases separating them. CDR3 protein: CASSFPEGKGNTGELFF. CDR3 coding DNA: TGTGCCAGCAGCTTCCCGGAGGGGAAGGGGAACACCGGGGAGCTGTTTTTT.

The rearrangement links TRBV6-5 to TRBJ1-2, with 8 bases fitting TRBD1. The CDR3 totals 13 residues. V dropped 4 bases and J dropped 8; count of bases not matched to a gene: 6. Germline loops: CDR1 MNHEY, CDR2 SVGAGI. The CDR3 DNA reads as TGTGCCAGCAGTTCGACAGGGGCAGAGGGCTACACCTTC. It encodes CASSSTGAEGYTF.

The V gene is TRBV9, the J gene TRBJ2-7, with a weak D call TRBD1 (5 bases). V was shortened by 2 bases and J by 3 bases, with 15 bases between the two germline ends. Germline V gives CDR1 SGDLS, CDR2 YYNGEE. The CDR3 is 15 amino acids. CDR3 coding DNA: TGTGCCAGCAGCGTCTACGACAGTGCCTACTACGAGCAGTACTTC. It specifies CASSVYDSAYYEQYF.

This clone was picked up many times. The rearrangement joins TRBV7-8 to TRBJ2-7; 9 nucleotides align to TRBD1. The germline V gene encodes CDR1 SGHVS and CDR2 FQNEAQ. V lost 1 base to trimming and J lost 5 bases; unmatched junction nucleotides: 6. The CDR3 extends over 15 amino acids. The CDR3 reads CASSLGGDRAHEQYF. As DNA, the CDR3 is TGTGCCAGCAGCTTAGGGGGGGACAGGGCCCACGAGCAGTACTTC. Based on the CDR3 plus reference TRBV7-8 and TRBJ2-7, the full variable domain is GAGVSQSPRYKVAKRGQDVALRCDPISGHVSLFWYQQALGQGPEFLTYFQNEAQLDKSGLPSDRFFAERPEGSVSTLKIQRTQQEDSAVYLCASSLGGDRAHEQYFGPGTRLTVT.

The rearrangement uses TRBV30 and TRBJ1-2; 8 bases are a match to TRBD1. From germline, CDR1 is GTSNPN and CDR2 SVGIG (reference sequence). With 2 bases clipped from V and 5 bases from J, the junction kept 10 bases outside the gene matches. CDR3 length equals 15 residues. This chain's CDR3 is CAWSPSTGEGYGYTF. The CDR3 nucleotides are TGTGCCTGGAGTCCGTCGACAGGGGAGGGGTATGGCTACACCTTC.

The gene calls are TRBV3-1 (or the pseudogene TRBV3-2) and TRBJ2-7, with D perhaps TRBD1 (6 bases). CDR1 LGHDT and CDR2 YNNKEL come from the germline V gene (reference sequence). This CDR3 has 16 amino acids. V was trimmed by 4 bases and J by 0 bases, leaving 16 bases between them. The CDR3 DNA sequence: TGTGCCAGCAGCCGGCGTAAACAGGGAACCTCCTACGAGCAGTACTTC. Translating gives CASSRRKQGTSYEQYF.

V and J are TRBV3-1 (or the pseudogene TRBV3-2) and TRBJ2-1, with D unclear. The V gene lost 7 bases and the J gene lost 0 bases, with 13 bases spanning the gap. This CDR3 contains 15 residues. Per germline, CDR1 LGHDT and CDR2 YNNKEL (reference sequence). CDR3 in amino acids: CASKRGTLSYNEQFF. CDR3 DNA sequence: TGTGCCAGCAAAAGAGGAACCCTCTCCTACAATGAGCAGTTCTTC.

The chain employs TRBV2 and TRBJ1-5; TRBD1 matches 9 bases. Germline V gene lookup returns CDR1 SNHLY and CDR2 FYNNEI. After removal of 6 bases from V and 5 bases from J, the junction contained 2 bases not matched to a gene. The CDR3 runs to 13 residues. The DNA for the CDR3 is TGTGCCAGCAGCCGGGACAGGGATCAGCCCCAGCATTTT. Protein product: CASSRDRDQPQHF.

CDR3 nucleotides: TGTGCCTGGCCCTTAACAGGCACCACCAGGGAAAAACTGTTTTTT. Protein: CAWPLTGTTREKLFF. The V and J genes are TRBV30 and TRBJ1-4; tentatively, D is TRBD1 (5 bases). Trimming pared 5 bases from V and 8 bases from J, leaving 21 bases between. This CDR3 comprises 15 residues. Germline V gene lookup returns CDR1 GTSNPN and CDR2 SVGIG (reference sequence).

With respect to this clone: The same CDR3 can be traced to other DNA sequences in this sample. This chain connects TRBV5-1 to TRBJ2-3; D is unclear. The germline V gene encodes CDR1 SGHRS and CDR2 YFSETQ. This CDR3 comprises 14 residues. V lost 0 bases, J lost 2 bases, and 7 bases lay in between. This CDR3 reads CASSLDRPTDTQYF. DNA for the CDR3: TGCGCCAGCAGCTTGGACAGACCCACAGATACGCAGTATTTT. Full variable domain (remainder filled in from reference TRBV5-1 and TRBJ2-3): KAGVTQTPRYLIKTRGQQVTLSCSPISGHRSVSWYQQTPGQGLQFLFEYFSETQRNKGNFPGRFSGRQFSNSRSEMNVSTLELGDSALYLCASSLDRPTDTQYFGPGTRLTVL.

The chain combines TRBV9 with TRBJ1-6; D is possibly TRBD1 (6 bases). Trimming removed 0 bases at V and 6 bases at J, with 7 bases between. CDR1 SGDLS and CDR2 YYNGEE come from the germline V gene. This CDR3 has 14 amino acids. Here the CDR3 DNA reads TGTGCCAGCAGCGTAGACAGGGTTAATTCACCCCTCCACTTT. It specifies CASSVDRVNSPLHF.

This chain joins TRBV4-1 and TRBJ1-4, with 8 bases matching TRBD1. V was pared by 4 bases and J by 7 bases, with 5 bases of the junction left unmatched. The germline V gene has CDR1 MGHRA and CDR2 YSYEKL. The CDR3 contains 14 residues. As DNA, the CDR3 is TGCGCCAGCAGCCCACAGGGGGGAAGTGAAAAACTGTTTTTT. It yields the protein CASSPQGGSEKLFF.

V gene TRBV4-3 combines with J gene TRBJ1-2; D call uncertain. The germline gives CDR1 LGHNA, CDR2 YSLEER. With 0 bases removed from V and 0 bases from J, the gap between germline ends came to 11 bases. This CDR3 region has 16 residues. The CDR3 nucleotides read TGCGCCAGCAGCCAAGATGCGACTGCGGCTAACTATGGCTACACCTTC. Protein: CASSQDATAANYGYTF.

This rearrangement joins TRBV27 to TRBJ2-7; 10 nucleotides line up with TRBD1. Looked up from germline, CDR1 is MNHEY and CDR2 is SMNVEV (reference sequence). V was pared by 2 bases and J by 6 bases, with 7 bases of the junction left unmatched. This CDR3 has 15 amino acids. DNA for the CDR3: TGTGCCAGCAGTTTAAAGGGGACAGGGGCGCCCGAGCAGTACTTC. It encodes CASSLKGTGAPEQYF.

The chain carries TRBV7-3 and TRBJ1-1, with unresolved D. The CDR3 loop spans 13 amino acids. CDR1 is SGHTA, CDR2 FQGTGA, per germline. Trimming pared 3 bases from V and 1 base from J, leaving 6 bases between. Here the CDR3 DNA reads TGTGCCAGCAGCTTCCAGAAGAACACTGAAGCTTTCTTT. Encoded protein: CASSFQKNTEAFF.

This clone was found a few times. The chain uses TRBV2 and TRBJ2-7; possibly TRBD1 for D (6 bases). V lost 7 bases and J lost 3, with 10 bases in between. The germline CDR1 and CDR2 sequences are SNHLY and FYNNEI. CDR3 length: 12 amino acids. The DNA for the CDR3 is TGTGCCAGCACGGACAGCAACTACGAGCAGTACTTC. Translated, it gives CASTDSNYEQYF.

This rearrangement joins TRBV18 to TRBJ2-3, with D maybe TRBD1 (5 bases). This CDR3 has 16 residues. Trimming stripped 0 bases from V and 0 bases from J, with 10 bases between. CDR1 is KGHSH and CDR2 is LQKENI in the germline V gene. CDR3 in DNA: TGTGCCAGCTCACCACCGGCCAGGGCGAGCACAGATACGCAGTATTTT. It encodes CASSPPARASTDTQYF.

V usage is TRBV5-5 and J usage is TRBJ2-5, with 8 bases aligning to TRBD1. Germline V CDR1 and CDR2: SGHKS, YYEKEE (reference sequence). The CDR3 length is 17 residues. The V gene end was trimmed by 6 bases and the J gene end by 5 bases; junction bases not matched to a gene: 18. The DNA of the CDR3 is TGTGCCAGCATCAATTTGACAGGGGTAAGGCCCTGGGAGACCCAGTACTTC. Translated, it gives CASINLTGVRPWETQYF.

The V call is TRBV6-4, the J call TRBJ2-3; D not certain. V dropped 0 bases and J dropped 2 bases, with 9 bases sitting between them. Germline CDR1 is MRHNA and CDR2 is SNTAGT. This CDR3 region has 15 residues. The CDR3 DNA reads as TGTGCCAGCAGTGACTCTGACTTAGCCACAGATACGCAGTATTTT. Its protein product is CASSDSDLATDTQYF.

This chain uses TRBV5-5 with TRBJ1-1; 8 nucleotides match TRBD1. V gave up 5 bases and J gave up 14 bases; unmatched junction bases: 23. In germline, CDR1 is SGHKS, CDR2 YYEKEE (reference sequence). The CDR3 sequence is 16 residues long. The CDR3 coding sequence is TGTGCCAGCAGTTTGAACCAGGGGGCGGGTGGATTAGTTTTCTTCTTT. Its protein product is CASSLNQGAGGLVFFF.

V gene TRBV6-5 combines with J gene TRBJ1-2; possible D gene TRBD1, 6 bases. Trimming removed 7 bases at V and 4 bases at J, with 13 bases between. The CDR3 is 13 residues long. Germline V gene data show CDR1 as MNHEY and CDR2 as SVGAGI. The CDR3 region has the DNA TGTGCCAGCAACAGGGACGGGCGCTATGGCTACACCTTC. Residues: CASNRDGRYGYTF.